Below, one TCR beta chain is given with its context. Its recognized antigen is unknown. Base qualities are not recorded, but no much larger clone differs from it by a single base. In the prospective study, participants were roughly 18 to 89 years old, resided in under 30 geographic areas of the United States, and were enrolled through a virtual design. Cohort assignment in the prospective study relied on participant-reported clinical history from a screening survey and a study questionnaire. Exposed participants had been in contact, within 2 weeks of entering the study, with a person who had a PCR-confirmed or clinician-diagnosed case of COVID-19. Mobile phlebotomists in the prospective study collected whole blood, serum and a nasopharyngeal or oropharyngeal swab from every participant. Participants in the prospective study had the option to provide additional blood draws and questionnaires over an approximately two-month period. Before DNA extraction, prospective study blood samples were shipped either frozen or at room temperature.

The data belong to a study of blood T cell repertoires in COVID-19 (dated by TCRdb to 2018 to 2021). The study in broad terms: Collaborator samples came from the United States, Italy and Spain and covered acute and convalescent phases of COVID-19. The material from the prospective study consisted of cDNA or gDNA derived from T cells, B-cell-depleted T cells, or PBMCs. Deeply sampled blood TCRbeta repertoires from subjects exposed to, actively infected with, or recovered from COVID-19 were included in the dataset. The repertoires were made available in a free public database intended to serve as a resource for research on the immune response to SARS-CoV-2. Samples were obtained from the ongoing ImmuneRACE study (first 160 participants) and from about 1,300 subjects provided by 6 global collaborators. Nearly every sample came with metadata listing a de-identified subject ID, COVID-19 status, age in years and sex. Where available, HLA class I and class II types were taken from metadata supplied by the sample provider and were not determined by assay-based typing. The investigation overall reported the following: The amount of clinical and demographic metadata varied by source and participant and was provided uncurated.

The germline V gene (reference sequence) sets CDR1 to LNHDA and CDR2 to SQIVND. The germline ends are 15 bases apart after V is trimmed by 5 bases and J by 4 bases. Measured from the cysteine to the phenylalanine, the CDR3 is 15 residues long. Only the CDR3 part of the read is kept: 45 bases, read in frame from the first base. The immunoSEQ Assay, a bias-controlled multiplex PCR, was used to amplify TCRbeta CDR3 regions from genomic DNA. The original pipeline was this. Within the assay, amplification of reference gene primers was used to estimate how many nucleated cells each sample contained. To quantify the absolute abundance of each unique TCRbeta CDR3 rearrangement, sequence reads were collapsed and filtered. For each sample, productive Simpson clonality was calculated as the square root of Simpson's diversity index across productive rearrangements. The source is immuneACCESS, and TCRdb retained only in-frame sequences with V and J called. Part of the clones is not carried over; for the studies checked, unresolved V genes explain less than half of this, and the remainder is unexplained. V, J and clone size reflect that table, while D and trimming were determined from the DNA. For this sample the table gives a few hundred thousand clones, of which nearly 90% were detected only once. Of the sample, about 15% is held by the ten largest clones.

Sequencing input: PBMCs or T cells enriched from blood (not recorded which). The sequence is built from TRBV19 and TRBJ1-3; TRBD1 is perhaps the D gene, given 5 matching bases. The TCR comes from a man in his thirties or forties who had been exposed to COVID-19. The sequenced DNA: TGTGCCAGTAGTGTAATCCAGGGTATCGGAAACACCATATATTTT. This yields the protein CASSVIQGIGNTIYF.